The rows below give T cell receptor beta chains drawn from one sample of a study of CD8+ T cells in alopecia areata. Assay used: immunoSEQ multiplex PCR; TCRdb lists only in-frame clones, some missing. The sample consists of over 100,000 clones, 50% to 55% of them appearing once. The sample was CD4+ T cells sorted from blood, taken at week 4, from a patient treated with tofacitinib. The source of these receptors is a human donor with alopecia areata. CDR3s include the opening cysteine and the closing phenylalanine or tryptophan. The D gene is left open where the match is weak. Size is stated for part of the rows, as once, few or many counts, or as a class when the clone is expanded.

d_call: TRBD1; clone_size: -; v_call: TRBV29-1; j_call: TRBJ1-1; cdr3_aa: CSVLQGRLNTEAFF; cdr3_nt: TGCAGCGTCCTACAGGGGCGACTGAACACTGAAGCTTTCTTT
d_call: -; clone_size: -; v_call: TRBV12-5; j_call: TRBJ2-2; cdr3_aa: CASGLVQINTGELFF; cdr3_nt: TGTGCTAGTGGTTTGGTACAAATCAACACCGGGGAGCTGTTTTTT
d_call: -; clone_size: -; v_call: TRBV6-6; j_call: TRBJ1-5; cdr3_aa: CASSYVGTTAGFF; cdr3_nt: TGTGCCAGCAGTTACGTGGGGACCACCGCGGGGTTTTTT
d_call: TRBD1; clone_size: -; v_call: TRBV30; j_call: TRBJ1-4; cdr3_aa: CAWSLGQANEKLFF; cdr3_nt: TGTGCCTGGAGTTTGGGACAGGCTAATGAAAAACTGTTTTTT
d_call: -; clone_size: few; v_call: TRBV29-1; j_call: TRBJ1-5; cdr3_aa: CSARLSVDQPQHF; cdr3_nt: TGCAGCGCTCGATTGTCGGTAGATCAGCCCCAGCATTTT
d_call: -; clone_size: few; v_call: TRBV30; j_call: TRBJ2-1; cdr3_aa: CAWSTFFGRINNEQFF; cdr3_nt: TGTGCCTGGAGTACCTTCTTTGGGAGGATCAACAATGAGCAGTTCTTC
d_call: TRBD1; clone_size: few; v_call: TRBV29-1; j_call: TRBJ2-2; cdr3_aa: CSVLGTGLLHTGELFF; cdr3_nt: TGCAGCGTCCTGGGGACAGGGCTACTACACACCGGGGAGCTGTTTTTT
d_call: -; clone_size: few; v_call: TRBV5-4; j_call: TRBJ2-7; cdr3_aa: CASSSAYEQYF; cdr3_nt: TGTGCCAGCAGCTCCGCCTACGAGCAGTACTTC
d_call: -; clone_size: -; v_call: TRBV29-1; j_call: TRBJ2-3; cdr3_aa: CSVELGSVTDTQYF; cdr3_nt: TGCAGCGTTGAGCTCGGCAGCGTCACAGATACGCAGTATTTT
d_call: -; clone_size: -; v_call: TRBV6-5; j_call: TRBJ1-2; cdr3_aa: CASSYGLGSLSYTF; cdr3_nt: TGTGCCAGCAGTTACGGCCTGGGCAGTTTGAGCTACACCTTC
d_call: -; clone_size: -; v_call: TRBV15; j_call: TRBJ1-2; cdr3_aa: CATSREDAGAVGYTF; cdr3_nt: TGTGCCACCAGCAGAGAGGACGCAGGGGCGGTTGGCTACACCTTC
d_call: -; clone_size: once; v_call: TRBV25-1; j_call: TRBJ2-3; cdr3_aa: CASSEVRSTDTQYF; cdr3_nt: TGTGCCAGCAGTGAAGTCCGAAGCACAGATACGCAGTATTTT
d_call: TRBD1; clone_size: -; v_call: TRBV7-7; j_call: TRBJ1-3; cdr3_aa: CASSLDRAYGNTIYF; cdr3_nt: TGTGCCAGCAGTCTAGACAGGGCCTACGGAAACACCATATATTTT
d_call: TRBD2; clone_size: -; v_call: TRBV7-3; j_call: TRBJ2-1; cdr3_aa: CAPERTSGKNEQFF; cdr3_nt: TGTGCCCCCGAACGGACTAGCGGGAAGAATGAGCAGTTCTTC
d_call: -; clone_size: few; v_call: TRBV10-1; j_call: TRBJ2-1; cdr3_aa: CASSEEGFF; cdr3_nt: TGCGCCAGCAGTGAGGAAGGGTTCTTC
d_call: -; clone_size: -; v_call: TRBV18; j_call: TRBJ2-5; cdr3_aa: CASSPKKETQYF; cdr3_nt: TGTGCCAGCTCACCAAAAAAAGAGACCCAGTACTTC
d_call: TRBD2; clone_size: -; v_call: TRBV29-1; j_call: TRBJ2-3; cdr3_aa: CSVGRLAGGPGDTQYF; cdr3_nt: TGCAGCGTGGGACGACTAGCGGGAGGCCCAGGGGATACGCAGTATTTT
d_call: TRBD1; clone_size: -; v_call: TRBV11-1; j_call: TRBJ1-1; cdr3_aa: CASSLETGPNTEAFF; cdr3_nt: TGTGCCAGCAGCTTGGAGACAGGGCCGAACACTGAAGCTTTCTTT
d_call: -; clone_size: few; v_call: TRBV6-5; j_call: TRBJ1-2; cdr3_aa: CASGTPGPYGYTF; cdr3_nt: TGTGCCAGCGGCACCCCGGGCCCCTATGGCTACACCTTC
d_call: -; clone_size: -; v_call: TRBV29-1; j_call: TRBJ2-3; cdr3_aa: CSVAEGSSTDTQYF; cdr3_nt: TGCAGCGTTGCAGAGGGCTCTAGCACAGATACGCAGTATTTT
d_call: -; clone_size: few; v_call: TRBV29-1; j_call: TRBJ2-5; cdr3_aa: CSVEEPLLTQYF; cdr3_nt: TGCAGCGTTGAGGAGCCACTATTGACCCAGTACTTC
d_call: -; clone_size: -; v_call: TRBV30; j_call: TRBJ1-3; cdr3_aa: CARTRKNPSGNTIYF; cdr3_nt: TGTGCTCGGACTCGGAAGAATCCCTCTGGAAACACCATATATTTT
d_call: TRBD2; clone_size: few; v_call: TRBV5-4; j_call: TRBJ2-1; cdr3_aa: CASSSRLAGVNEQFF; cdr3_nt: TGTGCCAGCAGCTCAAGACTAGCGGGAGTAAATGAGCAGTTCTTC
d_call: TRBD1; clone_size: -; v_call: TRBV30; j_call: TRBJ2-6; cdr3_aa: CAWSVGRGKSGANVLTF; cdr3_nt: TGTGCCTGGAGCGTAGGCAGGGGGAAATCTGGGGCCAACGTCCTGACTTTC
d_call: -; clone_size: -; v_call: TRBV4-1; j_call: TRBJ1-1; cdr3_aa: CASSRPLMGSEAFF; cdr3_nt: TGCGCCAGCAGCCGCCCCCTCATGGGGTCTGAAGCTTTCTTT
d_call: -; clone_size: -; v_call: TRBV6-5; j_call: TRBJ1-5; cdr3_aa: CASSYSRTGNQPQHF; cdr3_nt: TGTGCCAGCAGTTACTCTCGGACAGGCAATCAGCCCCAGCATTTT
d_call: -; clone_size: -; v_call: TRBV5-1; j_call: TRBJ2-1; cdr3_aa: CASSPDSLNNEQFF; cdr3_nt: TGCGCCAGCAGCCCCGACAGCTTAAACAATGAGCAGTTCTTC
d_call: -; clone_size: few; v_call: TRBV7-2; j_call: TRBJ2-7; cdr3_aa: CASSLGTTREQYF; cdr3_nt: TGTGCCAGCAGCTTAGGGACTACGCGGGAGCAGTACTTC
d_call: -; clone_size: -; v_call: TRBV30; j_call: TRBJ1-2; cdr3_aa: CAWNLDQGYTF; cdr3_nt: TGTGCCTGGAATCTGGATCAAGGCTACACCTTC
d_call: -; clone_size: -; v_call: TRBV15; j_call: TRBJ2-7; cdr3_aa: CATSRVGRGAYEQYF; cdr3_nt: TGTGCCACCAGCAGAGTGGGCAGGGGCGCCTACGAGCAGTACTTC
d_call: TRBD1; clone_size: -; v_call: TRBV30; j_call: TRBJ1-5; cdr3_aa: CAWSVGGGNQPQHF; cdr3_nt: TGTGCCTGGAGTGTAGGGGGCGGCAATCAGCCCCAGCATTTT
d_call: -; clone_size: once; v_call: TRBV25-1; j_call: TRBJ2-2; cdr3_aa: CASSEVGYTGELFF; cdr3_nt: TGTGCCAGCAGTGAAGTGGGGTACACCGGGGAGCTGTTTTTT
d_call: -; clone_size: few; v_call: TRBV7-8; j_call: TRBJ1-6; cdr3_aa: CASSPVQGRPSPLHF; cdr3_nt: TGTGCCAGCAGCCCCGTCCAGGGGAGGCCTTCACCCCTCCACTTT
d_call: -; clone_size: -; v_call: TRBV5-1; j_call: TRBJ1-2; cdr3_aa: CASSLVTGNYGYTF; cdr3_nt: TGCGCCAGCAGCTTGGTTACGGGGAACTATGGCTACACCTTC
d_call: -; clone_size: -; v_call: TRBV30; j_call: TRBJ2-1; cdr3_aa: CAWNGQNNEQFF; cdr3_nt: TGTGCCTGGAACGGCCAGAACAATGAGCAGTTCTTC
d_call: -; clone_size: -; v_call: TRBV19; j_call: TRBJ2-2; cdr3_aa: CASSIALNGELFF; cdr3_nt: TGTGCCAGTAGTATAGCACTAAACGGGGAGCTGTTTTTT
d_call: TRBD2; clone_size: few; v_call: TRBV14; j_call: TRBJ2-3; cdr3_aa: CASSQDPAGTDTQYF; cdr3_nt: TGTGCCAGCAGCCAAGATCCAGCGGGGACAGATACGCAGTATTTT
d_call: -; clone_size: once; v_call: TRBV6-5; j_call: TRBJ1-1; cdr3_aa: CASSLKQGRTEAFF; cdr3_nt: TGTGCCAGCAGTTTGAAGCAGGGGAGGACTGAAGCTTTCTTT
d_call: -; clone_size: few; v_call: TRBV7-9; j_call: TRBJ1-1; cdr3_aa: CASNPSTGIGTEAFF; cdr3_nt: TGTGCCAGCAACCCCTCCACAGGGATCGGGACTGAAGCTTTCTTT
d_call: TRBD1; clone_size: -; v_call: TRBV29-1; j_call: TRBJ1-1; cdr3_aa: CSGIRGLGTEAFF; cdr3_nt: TGCAGCGGTATCAGGGGGCTGGGGACTGAAGCTTTCTTT
d_call: TRBD2; clone_size: once; v_call: TRBV7-9; j_call: TRBJ2-3; cdr3_aa: CASPAGGDTQYF; cdr3_nt: TGTGCCAGTCCAGCCGGGGGGGATACGCAGTATTTT
d_call: -; clone_size: few; v_call: TRBV28; j_call: TRBJ1-2; cdr3_aa: CASYTSLGGYTF; cdr3_nt: TGTGCCAGTTACACCTCCCTGGGCGGCTACACCTTC
d_call: -; clone_size: -; v_call: TRBV30; j_call: TRBJ2-5; cdr3_aa: CAWAGLQETQYF; cdr3_nt: TGTGCCTGGGCGGGACTCCAAGAGACCCAGTACTTC
d_call: TRBD1; clone_size: -; v_call: TRBV6-1; j_call: TRBJ1-2; cdr3_aa: CASSEGQGAHYGYTF; cdr3_nt: TGTGCCAGCAGTGAGGGACAGGGGGCTCACTATGGCTACACCTTC
d_call: -; clone_size: -; v_call: TRBV30; j_call: TRBJ1-2; cdr3_aa: CAWSSPTVTPNYGYTF; cdr3_nt: TGTGCCTGGAGTTCCCCCACGGTTACTCCTAACTATGGCTACACCTTC
d_call: TRBD2; clone_size: -; v_call: TRBV30; j_call: TRBJ2-1; cdr3_aa: CAWSGALAGGLSYNEQFF; cdr3_nt: TGTGCCTGGAGTGGGGCACTAGCGGGAGGACTCTCCTACAATGAGCAGTTCTTC
d_call: TRBD1; clone_size: few; v_call: TRBV29-1; j_call: TRBJ1-5; cdr3_aa: CSVGTGNQPQHF; cdr3_nt: TGCAGCGTCGGGACAGGGAATCAGCCCCAGCATTTT
d_call: -; clone_size: -; v_call: TRBV20-1; j_call: TRBJ2-5; cdr3_aa: CSARALETQYF; cdr3_nt: TGCAGTGCTAGAGCCCTGGAGACCCAGTACTTC
d_call: -; clone_size: -; v_call: TRBV7-2; j_call: TRBJ2-1; cdr3_aa: CASSLGHSYNEQFF; cdr3_nt: TGTGCCAGCAGCTTGGGACACTCCTACAATGAGCAGTTCTTC
d_call: TRBD1; clone_size: few; v_call: TRBV27; j_call: TRBJ1-2; cdr3_aa: CASSPRTGVYNGYTF; cdr3_nt: TGTGCCAGCAGTCCGCGGACAGGGGTGTACAATGGCTACACCTTC
d_call: -; clone_size: -; v_call: TRBV4-1; j_call: TRBJ1-5; cdr3_aa: CASSQDSVFRKNQPQHF; cdr3_nt: TGCGCCAGCAGCCAAGATTCCGTCTTCCGAAAGAATCAGCCCCAGCATTTT
d_call: -; clone_size: -; v_call: TRBV28; j_call: TRBJ1-6; cdr3_aa: CASSLAGPFPLHF; cdr3_nt: TGTGCCAGCAGTCTCGCAGGGCCCTTCCCCCTCCACTTT
d_call: TRBD1; clone_size: -; v_call: TRBV5-1; j_call: TRBJ2-7; cdr3_aa: CASSRVGQGMEEQYF; cdr3_nt: TGCGCCAGCAGCCGCGTAGGACAGGGCATGGAGGAGCAGTACTTC